Listed below are T cell receptor beta chains from one sample, sequenced in a study of regulatory T cells in long-lasting Graves disease. MiXCR, run by TCRdb on the multiplex PCR reads, gives a single entry per CDR3 protein. The sample records around 360,000 distinct CDR3 sequences, around 15% being singletons. Separately, the same data were catalogued under a study of T cells in Graves' hyperthyroidism and ophthalmopathy.

Specimen: peripheral blood mononuclear cells (PBMCs), collected at new diagnosis, from a patient treated with antithyroid drugs. The receptors were sampled from a woman between 18 and 29 years old with Graves disease. The CDR3 runs from the conserved cysteine through the conserved F or W. A D gene is named only where the DNA matches it firmly. Some rows have no size entry. The others give once, few or many, or a class for an expanded clone.

v_gene	abundance	d_gene	j_gene	CDR3aa	CDR3nt
TRBV14	NA	NA	TRBJ1-1	CASSRIGAATEAFF	TGTGCCAGCAGCCGGATAGGGGCAGCGACTGAAGCTTTCTTT
TRBV20-1	NA	NA	TRBJ2-1	CSARDWLGPANNEQFF	TGCAGTGCTAGAGATTGGTTGGGGCCAGCGAACAATGAGCAGTTCTTC
TRBV3-1	many	NA	TRBJ2-7	CASSPSASNEQYF	TGTGCCAGCAGCCCTTCTGCATCGAACGAGCAGTACTTC
TRBV5-1	many	NA	TRBJ2-7	CASSLRLGDYEQYF	TGCGCCAGCAGCTTGAGGTTAGGGGACTACGAGCAGTACTTC
TRBV3-1	many	TRBD2	TRBJ2-3	CASSPGTRLGSGTDTQYF	TGTGCCAGCAGCCCCGGGACTAGGTTGGGGTCGGGCACAGATACGCAGTATTTT
TRBV5-1	many	NA	TRBJ2-3	CASSLGSGTDTQYF	TGTGCCAGCAGCTTAGGCAGCGGCACAGATACGCAGTATTTT
TRBV6-5	many	TRBD1	TRBJ1-2	CASSYSHRGLYGYTF	TGTGCCAGCAGTTACTCGCACAGGGGGCTCTATGGCTACACCTTC
TRBV28	many	TRBD1	TRBJ2-5	CAVSGQVAGETQYF	TGTGCCGTATCGGGACAGGTGGCGGGGGAGACCCAGTACTTC
TRBV5-6	NA	TRBD1	TRBJ1-4	CASSLAAGTGGNEKLFF	TGTGCCAGCAGCTTGGCCGCCGGGACAGGGGGTAATGAAAAACTGTTTTTT
TRBV2	many	TRBD1	TRBJ2-7	CASSPDRGEQYF	TGTGCCAGCAGTCCTGACAGGGGCGAGCAGTACTTC
TRBV5-1	few	NA	TRBJ1-6	CASSSRAESPLHF	TGCGCCAGCAGCTCCCGGGCGGAGTCACCCCTCCACTTT
TRBV12-3/TRBV12-4	NA	TRBD1	TRBJ1-4	CASSFNRGGMNEKLFF	TGTGCCAGCAGTTTCAACAGGGGGGGAATGAATGAAAAACTGTTTTTT
TRBV6-6	few	NA	TRBJ1-2	CASSYSGREGGYTF	TGTGCCAGCAGTTACTCGGGGCGCGAAGGTGGCTACACCTTC
TRBV5-5	many	NA	TRBJ1-1	CASTGGGNTEAFF	TGTGCCAGCACCGGGGGAGGGAACACTGAAGCTTTCTTT
TRBV2	many	NA	TRBJ2-2	CATQRAENTGELFF	TGTGCCACCCAGCGAGCAGAGAACACCGGGGAGCTGTTTTTT
TRBV20-1	NA	TRBD2	TRBJ2-5	CSARGSGGAETQYF	TGCAGTGCTAGAGGGAGCGGGGGGGCGGAGACCCAGTACTTC
TRBV12-3/TRBV12-4	many	NA	TRBJ1-1	CASSFLGVTEAFF	TGTGCCAGCAGTTTTTTAGGGGTCACTGAAGCTTTCTTT
TRBV6-1	many	NA	TRBJ2-7	CASSLQGTTYEQYF	TGTGCCAGCAGCTTACAGGGTACAACCTACGAGCAGTACTTC
TRBV29-1	few	TRBD1	TRBJ2-7	CSVERTGTYEQYF	TGCAGCGTTGAAAGGACAGGGACCTACGAGCAGTACTTC
TRBV20-1	many	NA	TRBJ2-7	CSARGSVREQYF	TGCAGTGCTAGAGGATCAGTTCGCGAGCAGTACTTC
TRBV9	few	NA	TRBJ1-2	CASSAAEGIWDGYTF	TGTGCCAGCAGCGCGGCGGAAGGGATATGGGATGGCTACACCTTC
TRBV12-3/TRBV12-4	NA	NA	TRBJ1-2	CASSLGTNSYGYAF	TGTGCCAGCAGTTTGGGGACGAATAGTTATGGCTACGCCTTC
TRBV10-3	many	NA	TRBJ1-1	CAISVYRADTEAFF	TGTGCCATCAGTGTCTACCGGGCCGACACTGAAGCTTTCTTT
TRBV10-3	many	NA	TRBJ2-3	CAIRTEVTDTQYF	TGTGCCATCAGAACGGAGGTCACAGATACGCAGTATTTT
TRBV9	many	NA	TRBJ2-2	CASRVTYDTGELFF	TGTGCCAGCCGGGTGACTTACGATACCGGGGAGCTGTTTTTT